A selection of T cell receptor beta chains follows, all from one sample in a study of T-cell reconstitution after alpha-beta-depleted transplantation in children. TCRdb reprocessed the PCR reads with MiXCR, giving one entry per CDR3 protein. Here the sample spans some 550,000 distinct CDR3 sequences, approximately 16% being singletons. Sample: PBMCs from the stem cell graft donor, taken from the stem cell graft. These receptors originate from a human donor who donated a stem cell graft to a child with acute lymphoblastic leukemia. CDR3s include the opening cysteine and the closing phenylalanine or tryptophan. The D gene is left open where the match is weak. A clone size is listed for some rows: how often the clone was seen (once, few, many), or a class if it is expanded.

clone_size	j_call	d_call	v_call	cdr3_nt	cdr3_aa
once	TRBJ1-1	-	TRBV29-1	TGCAGCGTTGAGGGGCAGGGTGGCACTGAAGCTTTCTTT	CSVEGQGGTEAFF
-	TRBJ1-5	-	TRBV28	TGTGCCAGCAGACTGGGCAATCAGCCCCAGCATTTT	CASRLGNQPQHF
few	TRBJ1-1	TRBD1	TRBV5-1	TGCGCCAGCAGCTACAGACAGGGGGCCGGCACTGAAGCTTTCTTT	CASSYRQGAGTEAFF
-	TRBJ1-3	TRBD1	TRBV12-3/TRBV12-4	TGTGCCAGCAGTGGCAGGGGGCCCACCTCTGGAAACACCATATATTTT	CASSGRGPTSGNTIYF
-	TRBJ2-1	TRBD2	TRBV5-1	TGCGCCAGCAGCTTACCCCGGGAACTTGTAACTAGCGGGAGAGGCAATGAGCAGTTCTTC	CASSLPRELVTSGRGNEQFF
few	TRBJ2-2	-	TRBV19	TGTGCCAGTCCAGCCCGTAACACCGGGGAGCTGTTTTTT	CASPARNTGELFF
few	TRBJ2-2	TRBD1	TRBV7-3	TGTGCCAGCAGCTCGCGGGACAGGGGAGTTTCCGGGGAGCTGTTTTTT	CASSSRDRGVSGELFF
-	TRBJ2-7	TRBD1	TRBV5-1	TGCGCCAGCAGCTTCGACAGGGGGTTCTACGAGCAGTACTTC	CASSFDRGFYEQYF
-	TRBJ1-5	TRBD1	TRBV15	TGTGCCACCAGCAGCGTGACAGGGGGGGGCAATCAGCCCCAGCATTTT	CATSSVTGGGNQPQHF
-	TRBJ1-4	TRBD1	TRBV13	TGTGCCAGCAGCCGCACCGGGACAGGGGCCAGGAATGAAAAACTGTTTTTT	CASSRTGTGARNEKLFF
-	TRBJ2-7	TRBD1	TRBV29-1	TGCAGCGTTGAAGATCGAACAGGGGGGTACGAGCAGTACTTC	CSVEDRTGGYEQYF
few	TRBJ2-7	-	TRBV12-3/TRBV12-4	TGTGCCAGCAGTTTCCCCCTCTTCCACGAGCAGTACTTC	CASSFPLFHEQYF
-	TRBJ2-7	TRBD1	TRBV20-1	TGCAGTGCTAGCCAGGGGGCGCGTGAGCAGTACTTC	CSASQGAREQYF
-	TRBJ1-1	-	TRBV5-1	TGCGCCAGCAGCTTGATTGGGGCCAGGAGGTTTGCGGCCACTGAAGCTTTCTTT	CASSLIGARRFAATEAFF
-	TRBJ2-3	-	TRBV5-1	TGCGCCAGCACCTTTGGGGAGTCTAGCACAGATACGCAGTATTTT	CASTFGESSTDTQYF
-	TRBJ2-1	TRBD1	TRBV27	TGTGCCAGCAGTCCGGGAAACAGGGGGTGGGGGGACAATGAGCAGTTCTTC	CASSPGNRGWGDNEQFF
-	TRBJ2-3	-	TRBV7-9	TGTGCCAGCAGTCATCAGGTGGGAGCAACAGATACGCAGTATTTT	CASSHQVGATDTQYF
-	TRBJ2-3	-	TRBV5-1	TGCGCCAGCAGCTTGGCCCGGAACACAGATACGCAGTATTTT	CASSLARNTDTQYF
few	TRBJ2-1	TRBD1	TRBV6-1	TGTGCCAGCAGCCCTGGACAGGCTTTATACAATGAGCAGTTCTTC	CASSPGQALYNEQFF
few	TRBJ2-1	-	TRBV29-1	TGCAGCGTCGAAGAAGGGACGCTGGGGGAGCAGTTCTTC	CSVEEGTLGEQFF
few	TRBJ2-4	-	TRBV29-1	TGCAGCATCTCCGGGACACCTAACATTCAGTACTTC	CSISGTPNIQYF
-	TRBJ2-5	TRBD1	TRBV25-1	TGTGCCAGCAGACGACAGGGCGAAGAGACCCAGTACTTC	CASRRQGEETQYF
few	TRBJ2-7	TRBD1	TRBV2	TGTGCCAGCAGACCGCGGACAGGGACCTCCTACGAGCAGTACTTC	CASRPRTGTSYEQYF
many	TRBJ1-1	-	TRBV12-3/TRBV12-4	TGTGCCAGCAGGGTTACAGCTACTGAAGCTTTCTTT	CASRVTATEAFF
-	TRBJ2-1	-	TRBV12-3/TRBV12-4	TGTGCCAGCACCGCGGTGGGTGGCTCCTACAATGAGCAGTTCTTC	CASTAVGGSYNEQFF
-	TRBJ1-6	-	TRBV9	TGTGCCAGCAGCGTAGGGGGAGAGGATTCACCCCTCCACTTT	CASSVGGEDSPLHF
-	TRBJ2-6	TRBD1	TRBV7-2	TGTGCCAGCAGCTTAAAACAGGGGGCGCTTGGGGCCAACGTCCTGACTTTC	CASSLKQGALGANVLTF
few	TRBJ2-1	TRBD2	TRBV29-1	TGCAGCGTTGTGCTAGCGGATTCCTACAATGAGCAGTTCTTC	CSVVLADSYNEQFF
-	TRBJ1-1	-	TRBV4-1	TGCGCCAGCAGCCAATTAGCCAAGAACACTGAAGCTTTCTTT	CASSQLAKNTEAFF
many	TRBJ2-3	-	TRBV12-3/TRBV12-4	TGTGCCAGCTCCTGGGGGAGGAGCACAGATACGCAGTATTTT	CASSWGRSTDTQYF
few	TRBJ1-1	-	TRBV7-9	TGTGCCAGCAGCCCTACTCGGAGCACTGAAGCTTTCTTT	CASSPTRSTEAFF
few	TRBJ2-1	TRBD2	TRBV5-1	TGCGCCAGCAGCGTCACTAGCGGGGGCTCCTACAATGAGCAGTTCTTC	CASSVTSGGSYNEQFF
-	TRBJ1-6	-	TRBV6-5	TGTGCCAGCAGTTACTCGACGGTAACGGCTTCACCCCTCCACTTT	CASSYSTVTASPLHF
-	TRBJ1-2	-	TRBV5-5	TGTGCCAGCAGCTTGGATACAGGGTTGTATGGCTACACCTTC	CASSLDTGLYGYTF
-	TRBJ1-1	-	TRBV20-1	TGCAGTGCGCGGAAGGAGTCCAACACTGAAGCTTTCTTT	CSARKESNTEAFF
few	TRBJ1-5	TRBD1	TRBV4-1	TGCGCCAGCAGCCAAATAAGGCGATTACAGGGGGCCCTCAATCAGCCCCAGCATTTT	CASSQIRRLQGALNQPQHF
-	TRBJ2-7	-	TRBV20-1	TGCAGTGCTCGACTCGGCTACGAGCAGTACTTC	CSARLGYEQYF
many	TRBJ1-1	-	TRBV5-1	TGCGCCAGCAGCATCGGACAGAGTGAAGCTTTCTTT	CASSIGQSEAFF
few	TRBJ2-7	TRBD2	TRBV7-9	TGTGCCAGCAGCTCCTCTTCTAGCGGGGCGCACTTC	CASSSSSSGAHF
many	TRBJ1-2	TRBD1	TRBV12-3/TRBV12-4	TGTGCCAGCAGTTTAGCTACAGGGGGCGGGGGCTACACCTTC	CASSLATGGGGYTF
-	TRBJ2-3	-	TRBV5-1	TGCGCCAGCAGCCCGGTCGAGGGCAGGGATACGCAGTATTTT	CASSPVEGRDTQYF
once	TRBJ2-2	TRBD2	TRBV12-3/TRBV12-4	TGTGCGAGCACCAGACTAGCGGGAGGACCCGGGGAGCTGTTTTTT	CASTRLAGGPGELFF
-	TRBJ2-1	-	TRBV2	TGTGCCAGCAGTGAGGCTAGGCTCCAACCTGAGCAGTTCTTC	CASSEARLQPEQFF
-	TRBJ1-3	-	TRBV3-1	TGTGCCAGCAGCCTAGACGCCGGGGGAAGAAACACCATATATTTT	CASSLDAGGRNTIYF
few	TRBJ2-1	-	TRBV5-1	TGCGCCAGCAGCTTCCTGCGACTGCCCCCAACTCTTTTATCCTACAATGAGCAGTTCTTC	CASSFLRLPPTLLSYNEQFF
few	TRBJ1-1	-	TRBV5-1	TGCGCCAGCAGCCCTACGGGGGACGACACTGAAGCTTTCTTT	CASSPTGDDTEAFF
-	TRBJ2-2	TRBD1	TRBV10-1	TGCGCCAGCAGTCCGGGACAGGGGGCCGGCGGGGAGCTGTTTTTT	CASSPGQGAGGELFF
-	TRBJ1-4	-	TRBV27	TGTGCCAGCACCTCATCAGGGGATGCAACTAATGAAAAACTGTTTTTT	CASTSSGDATNEKLFF
few	TRBJ2-7	-	TRBV9	TGTGCCAGCAGCGAGGGGGCTGGGAGAGGTAGCGGAGCCTACGAGCAGTACTTC	CASSEGAGRGSGAYEQYF
few	TRBJ2-7	TRBD1	TRBV7-9	TGTGCCAGCAGCATATGGACAGGGAATCGTGACGAGCAGTACTTC	CASSIWTGNRDEQYF
-	TRBJ2-1	-	TRBV24-1	TGTGCCACCAGTGATTTCTTCCCGGGGAGCGAGCAGTTCTTC	CATSDFFPGSEQFF
many	TRBJ2-5	TRBD2	TRBV27	TGTGCCAGCAGTTTGGGAGGACTAGCGGGAGGGGAGACCCAGTACTTC	CASSLGGLAGGETQYF
many	TRBJ2-6	-	TRBV3-1	TGTGCCAGCAGCCAAGACGGATGGGCCAACGTCCTGACTTTC	CASSQDGWANVLTF